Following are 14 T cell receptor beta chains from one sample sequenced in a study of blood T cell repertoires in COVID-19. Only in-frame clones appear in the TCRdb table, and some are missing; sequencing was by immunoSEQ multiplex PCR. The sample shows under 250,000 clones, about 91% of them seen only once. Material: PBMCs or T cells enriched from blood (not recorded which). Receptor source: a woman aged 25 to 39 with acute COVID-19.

CDR3 protein: CASSQDTSGSEYF. CDR3 DNA: TGCGCCAGCAGCCAAGATACCAGCGGGTCTGAGTATTTT. The chain couples TRBV4-1 to TRBJ2-3; D may be TRBD2 (6 bases). Per the germline V gene, CDR1 is MGHRA and CDR2 is YSYEKL. V lost 0 bases to trimming and J lost 13 bases, with 14 bases between them. The CDR3 covers 13 residues.

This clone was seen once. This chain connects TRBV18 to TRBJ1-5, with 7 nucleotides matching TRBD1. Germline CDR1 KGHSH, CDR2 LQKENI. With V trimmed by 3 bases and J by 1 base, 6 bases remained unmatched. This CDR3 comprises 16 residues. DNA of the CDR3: TGTGCCAGCTCACCTCCCTTGGGACAGAGCAATCAGCCCCAGCATTTT. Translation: CASSPPLGQSNQPQHF.

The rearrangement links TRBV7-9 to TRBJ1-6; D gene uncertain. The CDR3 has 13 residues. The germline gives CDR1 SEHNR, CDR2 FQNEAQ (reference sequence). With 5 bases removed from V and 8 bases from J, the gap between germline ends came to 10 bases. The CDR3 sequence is CASSPRVDSPLHF. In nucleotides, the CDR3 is TGTGCCAGCAGCCCCCGGGTCGATTCACCCCTCCACTTT.

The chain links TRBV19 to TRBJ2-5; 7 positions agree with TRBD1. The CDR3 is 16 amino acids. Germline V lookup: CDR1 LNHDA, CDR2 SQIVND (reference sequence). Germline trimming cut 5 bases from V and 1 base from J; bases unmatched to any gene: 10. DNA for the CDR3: TGTGCCAGTAGTGCTAGACAGGGCTACCCCCAAGAGACCCAGTACTTC. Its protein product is CASSARQGYPQETQYF.

As DNA, the CDR3 is TGTGCCAGCAGGCAGGATCCTCGAGAAAAACTGTTTTTT. The encoded protein is CASRQDPREKLFF. This chain links TRBV2 with TRBJ1-4; the D is unclear. V was shortened by 6 bases and J by 8 bases, with 13 bases between the two germline ends. Per the germline V gene, CDR1 is SNHLY and CDR2 is FYNNEI. The CDR3 totals 13 residues.

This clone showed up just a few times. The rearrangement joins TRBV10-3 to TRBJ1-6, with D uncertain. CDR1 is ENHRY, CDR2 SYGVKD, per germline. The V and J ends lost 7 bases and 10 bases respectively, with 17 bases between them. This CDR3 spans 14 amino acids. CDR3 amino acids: CAIKRGLGESPLHF. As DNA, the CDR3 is TGTGCCATCAAAAGAGGGTTAGGCGAGTCACCCCTCCACTTT.

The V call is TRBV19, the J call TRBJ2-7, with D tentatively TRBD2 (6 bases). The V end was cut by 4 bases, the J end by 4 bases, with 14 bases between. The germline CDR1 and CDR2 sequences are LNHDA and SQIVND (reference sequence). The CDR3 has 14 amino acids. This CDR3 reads CASSNQAGTYEQYF. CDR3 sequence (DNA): TGTGCCAGTAGTAATCAAGCAGGGACTTACGAGCAGTACTTC.

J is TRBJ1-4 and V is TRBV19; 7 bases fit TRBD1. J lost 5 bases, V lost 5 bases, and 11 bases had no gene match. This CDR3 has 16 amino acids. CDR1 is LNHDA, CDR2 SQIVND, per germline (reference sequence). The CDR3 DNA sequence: TGTGCCAGTAGTCCCCGGACAGGCCGGAGGAATGAAAAACTGTTTTTT. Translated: CASSPRTGRRNEKLFF.

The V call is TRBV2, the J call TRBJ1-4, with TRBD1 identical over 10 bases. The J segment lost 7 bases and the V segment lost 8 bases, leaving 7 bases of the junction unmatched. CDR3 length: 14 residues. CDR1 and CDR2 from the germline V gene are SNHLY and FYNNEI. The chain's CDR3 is CASCWDRGSEKLFF. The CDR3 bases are TGTGCCAGCTGTTGGGACAGGGGAAGTGAAAAACTGTTTTTT.

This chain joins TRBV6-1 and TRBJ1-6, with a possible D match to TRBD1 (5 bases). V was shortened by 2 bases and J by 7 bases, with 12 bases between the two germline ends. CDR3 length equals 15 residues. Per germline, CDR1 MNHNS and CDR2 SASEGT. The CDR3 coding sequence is TGTGCCAGCAGTGAAACCGACAGTCAGAATTCACCCCTCCACTTT. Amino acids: CASSETDSQNSPLHF.

The CDR3, as DNA: TGTGCCAGCAGCCTAGTAGAGGCAGGGGCCGCCTGGGAGCAGTACTTC. It encodes CASSLVEAGAAWEQYF. The rearrangement links TRBV11-2 to TRBJ2-7, with TRBD1 as a possible D gene (6 bases). CDR3 length equals 16 residues. Trimming stripped 5 bases from V and 7 bases from J, with 24 bases between. In germline, CDR1 is SGHAT, CDR2 FQNNGV.

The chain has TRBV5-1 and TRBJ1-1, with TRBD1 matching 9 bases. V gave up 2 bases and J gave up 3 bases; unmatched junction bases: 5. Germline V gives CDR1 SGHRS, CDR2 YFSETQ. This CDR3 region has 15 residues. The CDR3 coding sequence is TGCGCCAGCAGCTTCGACAGGGGGGGACACACTGAAGCTTTCTTT. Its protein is CASSFDRGGHTEAFF.

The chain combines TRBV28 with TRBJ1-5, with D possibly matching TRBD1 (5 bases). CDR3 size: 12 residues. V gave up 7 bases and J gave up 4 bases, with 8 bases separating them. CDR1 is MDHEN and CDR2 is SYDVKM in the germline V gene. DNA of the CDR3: TGTGCCAGCATTTCAGGGAATCAGCCCCAGCATTTT. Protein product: CASISGNQPQHF. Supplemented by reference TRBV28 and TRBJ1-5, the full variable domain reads DVKVTQSSRYLVKRTGEKVFLECVQDMDHENMFWYRQDPGLGLRLIYFSYDVKMKEKGDIPEGYSVSREKKERFSLILESASTNQTSMYLCASISGNQPQHFGDGTRLSIL.

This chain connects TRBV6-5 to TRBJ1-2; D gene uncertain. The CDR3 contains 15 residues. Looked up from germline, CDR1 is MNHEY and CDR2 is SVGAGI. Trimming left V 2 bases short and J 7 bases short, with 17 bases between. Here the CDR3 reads CASSYTPSGNRGYTF. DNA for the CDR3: TGTGCCAGCAGTTACACCCCCTCGGGAAATCGTGGCTACACCTTC.